Below, 30 T cell receptor beta chains from the same sample are listed, as sequenced in a study of blood T cell repertoires in COVID-19. Assay used: immunoSEQ multiplex PCR; TCRdb lists only in-frame clones, some missing. The sample records 55,000 to 65,000 clones, around 87% being singletons. The sample consisted of peripheral blood. Receptor source: a man aged 60 to 69 with active or convalescent COVID-19.

The count of this clone is one. The chain carries TRBV7-2 and TRBJ1-1; TRBD1 matches at 7 bases. The V gene end was trimmed by 5 bases and the J gene end by 5 bases; junction bases not matched to a gene: 8. The CDR3 covers 14 residues. The V gene's germline CDR1 is SGHTA and CDR2 FQGNSA. CDR3: CASSRRQGQTEAFF. For the CDR3, the DNA is TGTGCCAGCAGCCGTCGACAGGGCCAAACTGAAGCTTTCTTT.

The chain uses TRBV7-2 and TRBJ1-1, with 8 bases matching TRBD1. The length of the CDR3 is 14 residues. The germline gives CDR1 SGHTA, CDR2 FQGNSA. Unmatched junction bases numbered 4, after V lost 1 base and J lost 6 bases. CDR3 sequence reads: CASSLVTGASEAFF. DNA for the CDR3: TGTGCCAGCAGCTTAGTGACAGGGGCCTCTGAAGCTTTCTTT.

About this clone itself: The same CDR3 also results from other DNA sequences found in this sample. The V gene is TRBV5-4, the J gene TRBJ2-7; a weak D match, TRBD2 (7 bases). The CDR3 consists of 14 residues. Germline loops: CDR1 SGHNT, CDR2 YYREEE (reference sequence). V was pared by 0 bases and J by 7 bases, with 14 bases between. This chain's CDR3 is CASSLEQGAGEQYF. In DNA, the CDR3 is TGTGCCAGCAGCTTGGAACAGGGAGCGGGAGAGCAGTACTTC.

This chain connects TRBV28 to TRBJ1-1; possible D gene TRBD1, 5 bases. Germline CDR1 and CDR2: MDHEN and SYDVKM. The CDR3 is 15 residues long. Trimming removed 8 bases at V and 2 bases at J, with 18 bases between. CDR3: CASDSGGTTNTEAFF. CDR3 coding DNA: TGTGCCAGCGACTCCGGGGGAACGACTAACACTGAAGCTTTCTTT. Full variable domain (rest looked up from reference TRBV28 and TRBJ1-1): DVKVTQSSRYLVKRTGEKVFLECVQDMDHENMFWYRQDPGLGLRLIYFSYDVKMKEKGDIPEGYSVSREKKERFSLILESASTNQTSMYLCASDSGGTTNTEAFFGQGTRLTVV.

The V and J genes are TRBV4-1 and TRBJ1-5; the D gene is possibly TRBD1 (5 bases). The germline V gene encodes CDR1 MGHRA and CDR2 YSYEKL. Deletions cut 3 bases from V and 0 bases from J, with 9 bases between. The CDR3 loop spans 15 amino acids. CDR3 region: CASSQGLDSNQPQHF. CDR3 bases: TGCGCCAGCAGCCAGGGACTTGATAGCAATCAGCCCCAGCATTTT.

The rearrangement uses TRBV5-8 and TRBJ1-6; D not resolved. Germline V gene data show CDR1 as SGHTS and CDR2 as YDEGEE. The CDR3 loop spans 16 amino acids. Trimming stripped 4 bases from V and 7 bases from J, with 18 bases between. In nucleotides, the CDR3 is TGTGCCAGCAGCCGCCCCGGGAGGGCGAGGAATTCACCCCTCCACTTT. Its protein product is CASSRPGRARNSPLHF.

This chain joins TRBV15 and TRBJ2-7; 11 bases match TRBD2. Trimming cost V 5 bases and J 3 bases; bases outside gene matches: 9. The CDR3 runs 16 residues. CDR1 is LNHNV, CDR2 YYDKDF, per germline (reference sequence). Here the CDR3 reads CATSQGSGGAGYEQYF. In DNA form, the CDR3 reads TGTGCCACCAGCCAGGGTAGCGGGGGGGCGGGCTACGAGCAGTACTTC.

J is TRBJ2-2 and V is TRBV7-3; 7 nucleotides align to TRBD1. CDR3 length: 12 amino acids. The V gene's germline CDR1 is SGHTA and CDR2 FQGTGA. Unmatched junction bases numbered 1, after V lost 5 bases and J lost 7 bases. CDR3 nucleotide sequence: TGTGCCAGCAGCCGGACAGGCGGGGAGCTGTTTTTT. Its protein is CASSRTGGELFF.

This chain joins TRBV5-6 and TRBJ1-5; TRBD1 aligns across 9 bases. The V gene end was trimmed by 4 bases and the J gene end by 1 base; junction bases not matched to a gene: 3. This CDR3 is 15 amino acids long. Germline V gene data show CDR1 as SGHDT and CDR2 as YYEEEE. The CDR3: CASSVGQGSNQPQHF. CDR3 bases: TGTGCCAGCAGCGTGGGACAGGGAAGCAATCAGCCCCAGCATTTT.

The rearrangement uses TRBV18 and TRBJ2-1, with D perhaps matching TRBD2 (7 bases). CDR3 length equals 15 residues. Germline V gene lookup returns CDR1 KGHSH and CDR2 LQKENI. V was clipped by 2 bases and J by 6 bases, with 14 bases between them. The CDR3 sequence: CASSPGGASGNEQFF. CDR3 bases: TGTGCCAGCTCACCAGGGGGGGCCAGCGGCAATGAGCAGTTCTTC.

J is TRBJ2-7 and V is TRBV7-2; D is unresolved. The V end lost 2 bases, the J end lost 6 bases, and 8 bases lay between the germline ends. CDR3 length: 12 amino acids. Germline assignment: CDR1 SGHTA and CDR2 FQGNSA. For the CDR3, the DNA is TGTGCCAGCAGCTTAATTTCGGTCGAGCAGTACTTC. Residues: CASSLISVEQYF.

V usage is TRBV19 and J usage is TRBJ1-2; D remains ambiguous. V was shortened by 3 bases and J by 8 bases, with 10 bases between the two germline ends. Germline CDR1 LNHDA, CDR2 SQIVND (reference sequence). The CDR3 has 12 amino acids. The CDR3 sequence is CASSIQPQGYTF. CDR3 coding DNA: TGTGCCAGTAGTATTCAACCCCAGGGCTACACCTTC.

This clone is a singleton in its sample. The CDR3 DNA reads TGTGCCAGCAGCCCTAATTCCGGGACAGGGATCTCACCCCTCCACTTT. This gives the protein CASSPNSGTGISPLHF. The J gene is TRBJ1-6, the V gene TRBV14; 9 bases match TRBD1. The J segment lost 10 bases and the V segment lost 4 bases, leaving 11 bases of the junction unmatched. The CDR3 totals 16 residues. Germline V gives CDR1 SGHDN, CDR2 FVKESK.

The chain has TRBV2 and TRBJ1-5, with TRBD1 matching over 8 bases. V lost 6 bases and J lost 9; bases outside the gene matches: 13. The CDR3 contains 15 residues. CDR1 and CDR2 (germline): SNHLY, FYNNEI. CDR3 DNA: TGTGCCAGCAGGAGATCTCAGGGGGCGGGCGGGCCCCAGCATTTT. Residues: CASRRSQGAGGPQHF.

The genes are TRBV19 and TRBJ2-1; 9 bases match TRBD2. The trim removed 2 bases at V and 5 bases at J, leaving 7 bases unmatched. CDR3 length: 16 residues. Germline CDR1 is LNHDA and CDR2 is SQIVND (reference sequence). CDR3 amino acids: CASSISTGLANNEQFF. In nucleotides, the CDR3 is TGTGCCAGTAGTATATCTACCGGACTAGCGAACAATGAGCAGTTCTTC.

This chain uses TRBV5-4 with TRBJ2-2; a weak D match, TRBD2 (7 bases). The V end was cut by 0 bases, the J end by 7 bases, with 10 bases between. Germline lookup yields CDR1 SGHNT and CDR2 YYREEE (reference sequence). The CDR3 is 14 residues long. CDR3 residues: CASSLEGGVGELFF. The CDR3 nucleotides read TGTGCCAGCAGCTTGGAGGGGGGGGTCGGGGAGCTGTTTTTT.

The chain couples TRBV28 to TRBJ1-5; D gene uncertain. The V end lost 7 bases, the J end lost 0 bases, and 7 bases lay between the germline ends. Looked up from germline, CDR1 is MDHEN and CDR2 is SYDVKM. This CDR3 spans 13 amino acids. CDR3 in DNA: TGTGCCAGCAACAGATTTAGCAATCAGCCCCAGCATTTT. Protein sequence: CASNRFSNQPQHF.

CDR3 residues: CASSQLQGINGYTF. The CDR3 DNA follows: TGTGCCAGCAGCCAATTACAGGGGATCAATGGCTACACCTTC. The J gene is TRBJ1-2, the V gene TRBV3-1 (or the pseudogene TRBV3-2); TRBD1 aligns across 7 bases. The V segment lost 2 bases and the J segment 6 bases; nucleotides outside the gene matches: 6. Germline V gene sequence: CDR1 LGHDT, CDR2 YNNKEL (reference sequence). The CDR3 is 14 residues long.

The chain is built from TRBV19 and TRBJ2-5; 7 positions match TRBD2. CDR1 and CDR2 (germline): LNHDA, SQIVND (reference sequence). V lost 5 bases to trimming and J lost 5 bases; unmatched junction nucleotides: 8. The CDR3 spans 14 residues. The CDR3 loop reads CASSVSGGSETQYF. CDR3 sequence (DNA): TGTGCCAGTAGTGTGTCCGGGGGGTCGGAGACCCAGTACTTC.

The V call is TRBV6-1, the J call TRBJ1-4, with 9 bases aligning to TRBD1. CDR1 and CDR2 from the germline V gene are MNHNS and SASEGT. V dropped 4 bases and J dropped 0; count of bases not matched to a gene: 9. This CDR3 has 18 residues. For the CDR3, the DNA is TGTGCCAGCAGTGCGCGGACAGGGGTGGTGACAACTAATGAAAAACTGTTTTTT. Translated, it gives CASSARTGVVTTNEKLFF.

This rearrangement joins TRBV11-3 to TRBJ2-1; D might be TRBD1 (6 bases). Trimming pared 5 bases from V and 7 bases from J, leaving 21 bases between. Germline CDR1 SGHNT, CDR2 YENEEA. The CDR3 extends over 16 amino acids. The chain's CDR3 is CASSRVGTNQANEQFF. CDR3 in DNA: TGTGCCAGCAGCCGCGTCGGGACAAATCAGGCAAATGAGCAGTTCTTC.

In this sample, this clone turned up a few times. The chain has TRBV25-1 and TRBJ1-2; perhaps TRBD1 as D (5 bases). V lost 1 base to trimming and J lost 4 bases, with 10 bases between them. The germline CDR1 and CDR2 sequences are MGHDK and SYGVNS. The CDR3 has 14 residues. CDR3 sequence reads: CASSEWGLSYGYTF. The DNA of the CDR3 is TGTGCCAGCAGTGAATGGGGCCTATCCTATGGCTACACCTTC.

The chain joins TRBV7-9 to TRBJ1-6; D gene uncertain. Germline V gene lookup returns CDR1 SEHNR and CDR2 FQNEAQ (reference sequence). The V end lost 4 bases, the J end lost 1 base, and 8 bases lay between the germline ends. This CDR3 is built from 15 residues. CDR3 amino acids: CASSSEGSYNSPLHF. CDR3 DNA: TGTGCCAGCAGCTCGGAGGGATCCTATAATTCACCCCTCCACTTT.

The rearrangement links TRBV14 to TRBJ1-6; TRBD1 might be the D (6 bases). CDR3 length equals 14 residues. Per germline, CDR1 SGHDN and CDR2 FVKESK. With 4 bases removed from V and 5 bases from J, the gap between germline ends came to 9 bases. The CDR3 DNA is TGTGCCAGCAGCCCCAGACAGGATAATTCACCCCTCCACTTT. Its protein product is CASSPRQDNSPLHF.

The rearrangement joins TRBV24-1 to TRBJ1-2, with 7 bases matching TRBD1. The CDR3 contains 15 residues. The trim removed 4 bases at V and 3 bases at J, leaving 7 bases unmatched. Germline V gene sequence: CDR1 KGHDR, CDR2 SFDVKD. The CDR3 DNA reads as TGTGCCACCAGTGACCCAGGGACAGCTCACTATGGCTACACCTTC. Amino acids: CATSDPGTAHYGYTF.

The rearrangement links TRBV28 to TRBJ1-1, with 9 bases identical to TRBD1. The trim removed 6 bases at V and 3 bases at J, leaving 5 bases unmatched. Germline V CDR1 and CDR2: MDHEN, SYDVKM. CDR3 length equals 14 residues. CDR3 residues: CASRTGGRDTEAFF. CDR3 sequence (DNA): TGTGCCAGCAGAACAGGGGGCCGGGACACTGAAGCTTTCTTT.

V usage is TRBV4-3 and J usage is TRBJ1-2, with D unclear. This CDR3 comprises 16 residues. Germline CDR1 and CDR2: LGHNA and YSLEER. The V end lost 1 base, the J end lost 2 bases, and 14 bases lay between the germline ends. In nucleotides, the CDR3 is TGCGCCAGCAGCCAAGGGAGGCCTCCCGGGAACTATGGCTACACCTTC. It encodes CASSQGRPPGNYGYTF.

This chain joins TRBV5-4 and TRBJ2-3, with D tentatively TRBD1 (7 bases). This CDR3 spans 14 amino acids. Germline V lookup: CDR1 SGHNT, CDR2 YYREEE (reference sequence). Trimming took 7 bases from V and 0 from J, leaving 12 bases between them. The chain's CDR3 is CASRGTVSTDTQYF. The CDR3 DNA is TGTGCCAGCCGCGGGACAGTTAGCACAGATACGCAGTATTTT.

The chain recombines TRBV5-1 with TRBJ2-2; 7 bases are shared with TRBD2. CDR1 is SGHRS and CDR2 is YFSETQ in the germline V gene. Trimming at V came to 4 bases and at J to 1 base, leaving 7 bases not matched to a gene. This CDR3 has 16 residues. CDR3 DNA: TGCGCCAGCAGCGAAAGAGCGGGACGGAACACCGGGGAGCTGTTTTTT. It translates to CASSERAGRNTGELFF. The full variable domain, with the rest looked up from reference TRBV5-1 and TRBJ2-2, is KAGVTQTPRYLIKTRGQQVTLSCSPISGHRSVSWYQQTPGQGLQFLFEYFSETQRNKGNFPGRFSGRQFSNSRSEMNVSTLELGDSALYLCASSERAGRNTGELFFGEGSRLTVL.

The rearrangement uses TRBV7-2 and TRBJ1-5; 7 bases are a match to TRBD1. CDR3 length equals 16 residues. The germline V gene has CDR1 SGHTA and CDR2 FQGNSA. Losses at the gene ends were 3 bases for V and 0 bases for J; bases not matched to a gene: 5. CDR3 bases: TGTGCCAGCAGCTTGGGACAGACTTATAGCAATCAGCCCCAGCATTTT. Encoded protein: CASSLGQTYSNQPQHF.